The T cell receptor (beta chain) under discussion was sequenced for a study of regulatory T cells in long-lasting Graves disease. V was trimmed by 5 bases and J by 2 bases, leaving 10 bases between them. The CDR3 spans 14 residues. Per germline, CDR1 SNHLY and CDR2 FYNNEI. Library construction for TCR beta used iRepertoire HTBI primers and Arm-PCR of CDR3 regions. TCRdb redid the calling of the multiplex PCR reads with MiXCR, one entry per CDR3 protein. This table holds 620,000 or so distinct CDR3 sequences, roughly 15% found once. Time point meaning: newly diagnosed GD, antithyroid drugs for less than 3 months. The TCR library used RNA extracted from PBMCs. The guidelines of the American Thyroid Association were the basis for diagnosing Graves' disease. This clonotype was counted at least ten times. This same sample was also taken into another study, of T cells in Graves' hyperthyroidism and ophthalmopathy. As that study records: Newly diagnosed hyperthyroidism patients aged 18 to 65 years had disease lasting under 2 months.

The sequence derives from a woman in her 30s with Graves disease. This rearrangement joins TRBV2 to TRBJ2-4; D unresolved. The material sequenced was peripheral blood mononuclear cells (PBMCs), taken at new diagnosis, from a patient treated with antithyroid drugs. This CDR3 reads CASSRQQPKNIQYF. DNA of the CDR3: TGTGCCAGCAGTAGGCAACAACCCAAAAACATTCAGTACTTC.